The clone carrying this T cell receptor beta chain was seen just once. This entry is derived from a study of control samples from healthy donors and cancer patients. With 5 bases removed from V and 5 bases from J, the gap between germline ends came to 9 bases. The germline V gene encodes CDR1 LGHDT and CDR2 YNNKEL (reference sequence). CDR3 length: 13 amino acids. Measured with immunoSEQ multiplex PCR; TCRdb has only the in-frame clones, and not every one. The sample holds around 130,000 clones, roughly 89% seen once. The clonotype was recovered from a man in his forties or fifties with head and neck cancer. The rearrangement uses TRBV3-1 (or the pseudogene TRBV3-2) and TRBJ2-2; maybe TRBD1 (6 bases). Sequenced input: PBMCs. CDR3 amino acids: CASSVQGTGELFF. CDR3 nucleotides: TGTGCCAGCAGCGTTCAGGGGACCGGGGAGCTGTTTTTT.